The 22 T cell receptor beta chains reported below all come from one sample, sequenced in a study of vaccination and CD4 T cells after COVID-19. The Oncomine TCR Beta short-read assay generated sequence data from the DNA of cultured CD4+ T cells. One entry per CDR3 protein results from TCRdb running MiXCR on the PCR reads. The sample holds 2,000 to 3,000 distinct CDR3 sequences, about a quarter seen once. The sample's treatment: roughly 11-day PBMC culture with coronavirus spike peptide pools or control peptides (ViraFEST assay). The unexposed donor provided CD4+ T cells, which were taken before the COVID-19 pandemic (2011-2018). The antigens these receptors bind are not known. The sequenced sample consisted of CD4+ T cells from blood, cultured in vitro. These receptors all come from a human donor in good health.

This clonotype was observed a handful of times. The chain joins TRBV20-1 to TRBJ2-7; D not certain. Trimming removed 0 bases at V and 7 bases at J, with 19 bases between. CDR3 length: 15 residues. Germline-derived CDR1 and CDR2 are DFQATT and SNEGSKA (reference sequence). The CDR3, as DNA: TGCAGTGCTAGAGATCTCCGGCTAGGTATAAGGGAGCAGTACTTC. This translates into CSARDLRLGIREQYF.

This sequence joins TRBV5-6 and TRBJ1-1; D may be TRBD1 (6 bases). The CDR3 covers 13 residues. Germline values: CDR1 SGHDT, CDR2 YYEEEE. Trimming removed 4 bases at V and 6 bases at J, with 13 bases between. The CDR3 here is CASSGGGVAEAFF. DNA for the CDR3: TGTGCCAGCAGCGGAGGGGGGGTAGCTGAAGCTTTCTTT.

The chain carries TRBV27 and TRBJ1-5, with TRBD1 matching 8 bases. The germline V gene encodes CDR1 MNHEY and CDR2 SMNVEV (reference sequence). Trimming removed 3 bases from V and 4 bases from J; junction bases left unmatched: 8. CDR3 length: 16 residues. The DNA for the CDR3 is TGTGCCAGCAGTTTCTCAGGGGGCGATTTAAATCAGCCCCAGCATTTT. This codes for CASSFSGGDLNQPQHF.

As DNA, the CDR3 is TGCAGTGCTAGACAGGGGAACACTGAAGCTTTCTTT. It translates to CSARQGNTEAFF. The chain carries TRBV20-1 and TRBJ1-1; possibly TRBD1 for D (5 bases). This CDR3 is 12 amino acids long. V gave up 2 bases and J gave up 1 base, with 5 bases separating them. Looked up from germline, CDR1 is DFQATT and CDR2 is SNEGSKA (reference sequence).

The sample holds a few counts of this clonotype. The gene calls are TRBV6-1 and TRBJ1-4, with D unresolved. Germline V lookup: CDR1 MNHNS, CDR2 SASEGT. The CDR3 has 13 residues. V was pared by 8 bases and J by 8 bases, with 15 bases between. CDR3 in amino acids: CASGQGFSEKLFF. The CDR3 nucleotides read TGTGCCAGCGGGCAAGGGTTTAGCGAAAAACTGTTTTTT.

In this sample, this clonotype is medium-sized. CDR3 nucleotides: TGTGCCAGCAGCTTCTATCAGTCGCAAGAGACCCAGTACTTC. Protein product: CASSFYQSQETQYF. The chain combines TRBV7-8 with TRBJ2-5; D unresolved. Trimming took off 3 bases at V and 2 bases at J, with 10 bases between the two ends. CDR1 is SGHVS, CDR2 FQNEAQ, per germline. The CDR3 totals 14 residues.

This rearrangement joins TRBV29-1 to TRBJ1-1, with D maybe TRBD1 (6 bases). Trimming stripped 7 bases from V and 0 bases from J, with 9 bases between. Germline-derived CDR1 and CDR2 are SQVTM and ANQGSEA. This CDR3 is built from 12 residues. The CDR3 DNA sequence: TGCAGCGCGGGGACACTGAACACTGAAGCTTTCTTT. This sequence encodes CSAGTLNTEAFF.

V is TRBV21-1 and J is TRBJ2-3. TRBV21-1 is labeled a pseudogene. The CDR3 has 14 residues. CDR3 nucleotides: TGTGCCAGCAGCAAAGAACACAGCACAGATACGCAGTATTTT. Amino acid sequence: CASSKEHSTDTQYF.

This chain connects TRBV12-3 or TRBV12-4 to TRBJ2-7, with D perhaps TRBD1 (6 bases). Trimming removed 6 bases at V and 4 bases at J, with 16 bases between. This CDR3 has 14 residues. This CDR3 is CASSPTGPPYEQYF. The CDR3 nucleotides are TGTGCCAGCAGCCCAACAGGGCCCCCTTACGAGCAGTACTTC.

V usage is TRBV19 and J usage is TRBJ1-2; maybe TRBD1 (5 bases). Trimming cost V 6 bases and J 4 bases, with 21 bases left between them. This CDR3 has 16 amino acids. Germline assignment: CDR1 LNHDA and CDR2 SQIVND (reference sequence). CDR3 sequence reads: CASSTEGPGLLYGYTF. The CDR3 DNA follows: TGTGCCAGTAGCACAGAAGGTCCGGGACTCCTCTATGGCTACACCTTC.

CDR3 nucleotide sequence: TGTGCCAGCAGCGCGGGGGCCTTATCCTACAATGAGCAGTTCTTC. Its translation: CASSAGALSYNEQFF. The genes are TRBV9 and TRBJ2-1; D is tentatively TRBD1 or TRBD2 (6 bases each). The CDR3 runs 15 residues. Trimming removed 3 bases at V and 1 base at J, with 11 bases between. CDR1 SGDLS and CDR2 YYNGEE come from the germline V gene.

The chain uses TRBV7-9 and TRBJ1-4; weak D call: TRBD1 (5 bases). Per the germline V gene, CDR1 is SEHNR and CDR2 is FQNEAQ (reference sequence). The CDR3 is made up of 14 amino acids. The ends were cut back, 5 bases at V and 0 bases at J, with 7 bases in the middle. The CDR3 protein is CASSPQATNEKLFF. Written as DNA, the CDR3 is TGTGCCAGCAGCCCACAGGCAACTAATGAAAAACTGTTTTTT.

J is TRBJ1-1 and V is TRBV2; D uncertain. Germline assignment: CDR1 SNHLY and CDR2 FYNNEI. There are 13 residues in the CDR3. Trimming stripped 6 bases from V and 2 bases from J, with 10 bases between. The CDR3 region has the DNA TGTGCCAGCAGCCCAGGCACCAACACTGAAGCTTTCTTT. Encoded protein: CASSPGTNTEAFF.

This clonotype has just a few counts. This rearrangement joins TRBV29-1 to TRBJ1-3; D gene ambiguous. Germline V gene lookup returns CDR1 SQVTM and CDR2 ANQGSEA. Deletions cut 2 bases from V and 0 bases from J, with 8 bases between. The CDR3 has 14 residues. Written as DNA, the CDR3 is TGCAGCGTTGAATCCGTCCCCTCTGGAAACACCATATATTTT. It codes for CSVESVPSGNTIYF.

This clonotype ranks as hyperexpanded. The chain is built from TRBV30 and TRBJ1-1, with D unresolved. Trimming cost V 6 bases and J 1 base, with 6 bases left between them. From germline, CDR1 is GTSNPN and CDR2 SVGIG (reference sequence). CDR3 length: 11 amino acids. The CDR3 spells CACERNTEAFF. CDR3 DNA sequence: TGTGCCTGTGAGAGGAACACTGAAGCTTTCTTT.

The genes are TRBV7-9 and TRBJ2-7; D might be TRBD1 or TRBD2, each matching 5 bases. Trimming took off 0 bases at V and 3 bases at J, with 9 bases between the two ends. Germline values: CDR1 SEHNR, CDR2 FQNEAQ (reference sequence). This CDR3 comprises 14 residues. CDR3 in amino acids: CASSLAGVHYEQYF. The CDR3 coding sequence is TGTGCCAGCAGCTTAGCGGGGGTCCACTACGAGCAGTACTTC.

CDR3 in amino acids: CATAGLAGDNEQFF. For the CDR3, the DNA is TGTGCCACCGCGGGACTAGCGGGAGACAATGAGCAGTTCTTC. V is TRBV10-3 and J is TRBJ2-1; 14 bases match TRBD2. The J segment lost 5 bases and the V segment lost 10 bases, leaving 4 bases of the junction unmatched. CDR1 ENHRY and CDR2 SYGVKD come from the germline V gene. The CDR3 contains 14 residues.

In this sample, this clonotype turned up once. The chain employs TRBV28 and TRBJ2-7, with TRBD2 identical over 8 bases. Germline CDR1 MDHEN, CDR2 SYDVKM. This CDR3 has 15 residues. With V trimmed by 2 bases and J by 2 bases, 5 bases remained unmatched. Written as DNA, the CDR3 is TGTGCCAGCAGTTTAATACTAGCGGAAACCTACGAGCAGTACTTC. It yields the protein CASSLILAETYEQYF. The full variable domain, its missing parts supplied by reference TRBV28 and TRBJ2-7, is DVKVTQSSRYLVKRTGEKVFLECVQDMDHENMFWYRQDPGLGLRLIYFSYDVKMKEKGDIPEGYSVSREKKERFSLILESASTNQTSMYLCASSLILAETYEQYFGPGTRLTVT.

This clonotype was seen only a few times. V usage is TRBV2 and J usage is TRBJ2-7; D not certain. The CDR3 runs 12 residues. V lost 7 bases and J lost 3, with 10 bases in between. CDR1 and CDR2 (germline): SNHLY, FYNNEI. The CDR3 spells CASKGAGYEQYF. The CDR3 nucleotides are TGTGCCAGCAAGGGTGCCGGCTACGAGCAGTACTTC.

The chain joins TRBV28 to TRBJ2-3, with 13 bases that match TRBD2. V shed 2 bases and J 2 bases; nucleotides not matched to a gene: 4. The CDR3 extends over 17 amino acids. Germline loops: CDR1 MDHEN, CDR2 SYDVKM. The CDR3 coding sequence is TGTGCCAGCAGTTTACAGACTAGCGGGGGGTCCACAGATACGCAGTATTTT. This sequence encodes CASSLQTSGGSTDTQYF.

The V gene is TRBV29-1, the J gene TRBJ1-2; D is uncertain. The CDR3 consists of 11 residues. Germline CDR1 is SQVTM and CDR2 is ANQGSEA. V lost 2 bases and J lost 6, with 7 bases in between. CDR3 in amino acids: CSVERDNGYTF. As DNA, the CDR3 is TGCAGCGTTGAAAGGGATAATGGCTACACCTTC.

This clonotype was seen only a few times. The chain links TRBV5-4 to TRBJ2-4, with TRBD2 matching over 9 bases. J gave up 6 bases and V 9 bases, and 7 bases lay outside the gene matches. Germline V gene lookup returns CDR1 SGHNT and CDR2 YYREEE (reference sequence). This CDR3 region has 13 residues. CDR3 sequence: CATSLAGLNIQYF. DNA for the CDR3: TGTGCCACCTCTCTAGCGGGGTTAAACATTCAGTACTTC.